These 21 T cell receptor beta chains were all obtained from the same sample, sequenced in a study of blood T cell repertoires in COVID-19. Using immunoSEQ multiplex PCR, the repertoire was profiled, and TCRdb retains in-frame clones only, with some absent. The sample records roughly 55,000 clones, around 90% being singletons. Sequencing was performed on peripheral blood. These receptors all come from a man aged 45-65 years with active COVID-19.

This clone has a single count. V is TRBV3-1 (or the pseudogene TRBV3-2) and J is TRBJ2-2, with D uncertain. The CDR3 extends over 16 amino acids. CDR1 and CDR2 from the germline V gene are LGHDT and YNNKEL (reference sequence). V was cut by 3 bases and J by 4 bases, with 15 bases left in between. In DNA, the CDR3 is TGTGCCAGCAGCCAGGAAGGCAGGCGAGCCACCGGGGAGCTGTTTTTT. As protein: CASSQEGRRATGELFF.

The CDR3 loop is CARVRQGANDGYTF. CDR3 sequence (DNA): TGTGCCAGGGTTCGACAGGGGGCGAATGATGGCTACACCTTC. The chain uses TRBV21-1 and TRBJ1-2; TRBD1, the table's D call, was not compared with the DNA. TRBV21-1 is listed as a pseudogene. The CDR3 length is 14 residues.

The gene calls are TRBV6-5 and TRBJ1-6; TRBD1 might be the D (5 bases). CDR1 and CDR2 from the germline V gene are MNHEY and SVGAGI. V dropped 0 bases and J dropped 2 bases, with 8 bases sitting between them. The CDR3 totals 16 residues. CDR3 nucleotide sequence: TGTGCCAGCAGTTACTCCCAGGGTACCTATAATTCACCCCTCCACTTT. Protein product: CASSYSQGTYNSPLHF.

The rearrangement uses TRBV5-4 and TRBJ1-1; 8 bases are shared with TRBD1. The germline CDR1 and CDR2 sequences are SGHNT and YYREEE (reference sequence). The CDR3 extends over 14 amino acids. The ends lost 0 bases at V and 4 bases at J; junction bases unmatched: 2. CDR3 sequence: CASSLAQGATEAFF. The CDR3 DNA follows: TGTGCCAGCAGCTTGGCCCAGGGGGCCACTGAAGCTTTCTTT.

This clone came up once. The chain joins TRBV6-5 to TRBJ1-5; D call uncertain. CDR3 size: 12 residues. V lost 6 bases, J lost 9 bases, and 12 bases lay in between. Germline assignment: CDR1 MNHEY and CDR2 SVGAGI. The CDR3 bases are TGTGCCAGCAGGGGAGGTCTTTGGCCCCAGCATTTT. It is translated as CASRGGLWPQHF.

In its sample, this clone was seen a few times. The V gene is TRBV19, the J gene TRBJ2-3; possible D gene TRBD1, 7 bases. V was clipped by 6 bases and J by 4 bases, with 8 bases between them. The CDR3 spans 12 residues. Germline values: CDR1 LNHDA, CDR2 SQIVND (reference sequence). CDR3 coding DNA: TGTGCCAGTAGCAGGGGGGCAGATACGCAGTATTTT. It translates to CASSRGADTQYF.

V usage is TRBV3-1 (or the pseudogene TRBV3-2) and J usage is TRBJ1-4, with a tentative D call TRBD1 (6 bases). Germline V CDR1 and CDR2: LGHDT, YNNKEL (reference sequence). V was pared by 1 base and J by 5 bases, with 11 bases between. The CDR3 runs to 15 residues. The CDR3 DNA is TGTGCCAGCAGCCAAGCAAGGACAGCAAATGAAAAACTGTTTTTT. It specifies CASSQARTANEKLFF.

The count of this clone is one. The chain uses TRBV3-1 (or the pseudogene TRBV3-2) and TRBJ2-1; the D is unclear. This CDR3 spans 17 amino acids. V lost 1 base and J 1 base, leaving 14 bases between the germline ends. Germline-derived CDR1 and CDR2 are LGHDT and YNNKEL (reference sequence). CDR3 sequence: CASSQGMATMSYNEQFF. The CDR3 nucleotides are TGTGCCAGCAGCCAAGGTATGGCCACCATGTCCTACAATGAGCAGTTCTTC.

This clone was observed once. The V call is TRBV20-1, the J call TRBJ1-2, with D perhaps TRBD1 (5 bases). Germline loops: CDR1 DFQATT, CDR2 SNEGSKA (reference sequence). The length of the CDR3 is 11 residues. V was trimmed by 6 bases and J by 5 bases, leaving 10 bases between them. The CDR3: CSAGAGYGYTF. The CDR3 DNA reads as TGCAGTGCCGGGGCGGGATATGGCTACACCTTC.

This chain joins TRBV7-6 and TRBJ2-2; tentatively, D is TRBD2 (6 bases). The V gene's germline CDR1 is SGHVS and CDR2 FNYEAQ. The V end lost 5 bases, the J end lost 5 bases, and 24 bases lay between the germline ends. This CDR3 is built from 18 residues. CDR3 region: CASSVVLGELAVTGELFF. The CDR3 bases are TGTGCCAGCAGCGTAGTCTTAGGTGAACTAGCTGTGACCGGGGAGCTGTTTTTT.

This clone was seen once. A read error may produce the germline difference seen at one junction end. The V gene is TRBV15, the J gene TRBJ1-6; no clear D gene. Germline V gives CDR1 LNHNV, CDR2 YYDKDF (reference sequence). CDR3 size: 14 residues. Here the CDR3 reads CATSSASYNSLLHF. CDR3 nucleotide sequence: TGTGCCACCAGCAGCGCGTCCTATAATTCACTCCTCCACTTT.

The chain employs TRBV29-1 and TRBJ2-1; 7 bases fit TRBD2. Germline V gene lookup returns CDR1 SQVTM and CDR2 ANQGSEA. The CDR3 contains 14 residues. With 5 bases clipped from V and 7 bases from J, the junction kept 11 bases outside the gene matches. The chain's CDR3 is CSVNTQLGGNEQFF. The CDR3 nucleotides read TGCAGCGTTAATACCCAACTGGGGGGGAATGAGCAGTTCTTC.

This chain connects TRBV15 to TRBJ2-5, with TRBD1 matching 8 bases. The CDR3 spans 15 residues. Germline trimming cut 4 bases from V and 4 bases from J; bases unmatched to any gene: 8. Germline CDR1 and CDR2: LNHNV and YYDKDF (reference sequence). CDR3 DNA sequence: TGTGCCACCAGCATCAGGGGGCGAGGGGGAGAGACCCAGTACTTC. Translating gives CATSIRGRGGETQYF.

This clone was recorded once. V is TRBV5-6 and J is TRBJ2-7; 8 bases fit TRBD2. The CDR3 has 15 amino acids. The germline V gene encodes CDR1 SGHDT and CDR2 YYEEEE. V lost 0 bases to trimming and J lost 3 bases; unmatched junction nucleotides: 5. CDR3 nucleotide sequence: TGTGCCAGCAGCTTGGACGGGGGGGCTTACTACGAGCAGTACTTC. This translates into CASSLDGGAYYEQYF.

The rearrangement links TRBV15 to TRBJ1-4, with a tentative D call TRBD1 (5 bases). Looked up from germline, CDR1 is LNHNV and CDR2 is YYDKDF (reference sequence). This CDR3 is built from 16 residues. V lost 2 bases, J lost 8 bases, and 18 bases lay in between. The CDR3 sequence: CATSRSGDPSIEKLFF. CDR3 nucleotide sequence: TGTGCCACCAGCAGATCGGGGGACCCATCGATCGAAAAACTGTTTTTT. The full variable domain, with the rest looked up from reference TRBV15 and TRBJ1-4, is DAMVIQNPRYQVTQFGKPVTLSCSQTLNHNVMYWYQQKSSQAPKLLFHYYDKDFNNEADTPDNFQSRRPNTSFCFLDIRSPGLGDTAMYLCATSRSGDPSIEKLFFGSGTQLSVL.

The gene calls are TRBV7-2 and TRBJ2-5; 8 positions agree with TRBD2. There are 18 residues in the CDR3. Germline trimming cut 5 bases from V and 1 base from J; bases unmatched to any gene: 15. Looked up from germline, CDR1 is SGHTA and CDR2 is FQGNSA. The CDR3 protein is CASSPRGFTSGGQETQYF. The DNA for the CDR3 is TGTGCCAGCAGCCCCCGCGGTTTCACCAGCGGGGGCCAAGAGACCCAGTACTTC.

V and J are TRBV18 and TRBJ1-5; no definite D call. V lost 3 bases and J 6 bases, leaving 12 bases between the germline ends. This CDR3 spans 14 amino acids. Germline CDR1 KGHSH, CDR2 LQKENI. DNA for the CDR3: TGTGCCAGCTCACCGGCGGGGTGGGGTCAGCCCCAGCATTTT. Protein: CASSPAGWGQPQHF.

This chain connects TRBV6-5 to TRBJ2-7; 9 nucleotides align to TRBD1. With V trimmed by 0 bases and J by 9 bases, 6 bases remained unmatched. Germline values: CDR1 MNHEY, CDR2 SVGAGI. This CDR3 region has 14 residues. In DNA, the CDR3 is TGTGCCAGCAGTTACTCGGGGGACAGGGCCCGGCAGTACTTC. This encodes CASSYSGDRARQYF.

This CDR3 is CASSKRGGVTGNTIYF. In DNA, the CDR3 is TGTGCCAGCAGCAAAAGGGGGGGAGTAACTGGAAACACCATATATTTT. The V gene is TRBV21-1, the J gene TRBJ1-3. TRBV21-1 corresponds to a pseudogene. The CDR3 covers 16 residues.

This chain links TRBV7-9 with TRBJ2-1; D might be TRBD2 (5 bases). The V end was cut by 5 bases, the J end by 10 bases, with 15 bases between. This CDR3 region has 13 residues. The germline CDR1 and CDR2 sequences are SEHNR and FQNEAQ (reference sequence). The chain's CDR3 is CASSETRTAEQFF. The CDR3 nucleotides read TGTGCCAGCAGCGAGACCCGGACTGCAGAGCAGTTCTTC.

CDR3 sequence reads: CASSLLFNQPQHF. The DNA of the CDR3 is TGTGCCAGCAGCTTACTGTTCAATCAGCCCCAGCATTTT. The rearrangement uses TRBV7-2 and TRBJ1-5; unclear D gene. The germline V gene has CDR1 SGHTA and CDR2 FQGNSA. This CDR3 contains 13 residues. Trimming stripped 2 bases from V and 3 bases from J, with 5 bases between.